The clone carrying this T cell receptor (beta chain) has only a few counts. Libraries were prepared by immunoSEQ multiplex PCR; TCRdb keeps only in-frame clonotypes and omits some of them. The sample comprises more than 10,000 clones, 50% to 65% of which are singletons, and 8.5% to 10% rests with the top ten. Described treatment: treatment-naive control, cytoreductive nephrectomy. These data come from a study of radiation and T cells in renal cell carcinoma. CDR3 length: 15 amino acids. CDR1 and CDR2 from the germline V gene are MNHEY and SMNVEV (reference sequence). The germline V and J ends were trimmed by 5 bases and 4 bases, with 17 bases remaining between them.

The rearrangement links TRBV27 to TRBJ1-2; TRBD1 is a possible D gene (5 bases). The origin of this receptor is a man aged 40-55 years with renal cell carcinoma. Here the sequenced sample was tumor tissue, taken from a patient whose treatment was nephrectomy without radiotherapy. The DNA for the CDR3 is TGTGCCAGCAGTCCTGATCAGGGTTCCGGCTATGGCTACACCTTC. Its protein is CASSPDQGSGYGYTF.